This T cell receptor (beta chain) was documented in a study of T-cell reconstitution after alpha-beta-depleted transplantation in children. The V gene lost 6 bases and the J gene lost 3 bases, with 18 bases spanning the gap. The CDR3 covers 14 residues. Germline V gene sequence: CDR1 DFQATT, CDR2 SNEGSKA (reference sequence). Unique molecular identifiers were incorporated during preparation of the TCRbeta library. One entry per CDR3 protein, called by TCRdb with MiXCR from the PCR reads. The data contain some 340,000 distinct CDR3 sequences, 10% of them singletons. V is TRBV20-1 and J is TRBJ2-7, with D tentatively TRBD1 or TRBD2 (5 bases each). The specimen comprised PBMCs from the stem cell graft donor, sampled from the stem cell graft. This TCR derives from a human donor who donated a stem cell graft to a child with acute lymphoblastic leukemia. DNA for the CDR3: TGCAGTGCAAGGGACCCTCGAGCCTACTACGAGCAGTACTTC. Amino acid sequence: CSARDPRAYYEQYF.